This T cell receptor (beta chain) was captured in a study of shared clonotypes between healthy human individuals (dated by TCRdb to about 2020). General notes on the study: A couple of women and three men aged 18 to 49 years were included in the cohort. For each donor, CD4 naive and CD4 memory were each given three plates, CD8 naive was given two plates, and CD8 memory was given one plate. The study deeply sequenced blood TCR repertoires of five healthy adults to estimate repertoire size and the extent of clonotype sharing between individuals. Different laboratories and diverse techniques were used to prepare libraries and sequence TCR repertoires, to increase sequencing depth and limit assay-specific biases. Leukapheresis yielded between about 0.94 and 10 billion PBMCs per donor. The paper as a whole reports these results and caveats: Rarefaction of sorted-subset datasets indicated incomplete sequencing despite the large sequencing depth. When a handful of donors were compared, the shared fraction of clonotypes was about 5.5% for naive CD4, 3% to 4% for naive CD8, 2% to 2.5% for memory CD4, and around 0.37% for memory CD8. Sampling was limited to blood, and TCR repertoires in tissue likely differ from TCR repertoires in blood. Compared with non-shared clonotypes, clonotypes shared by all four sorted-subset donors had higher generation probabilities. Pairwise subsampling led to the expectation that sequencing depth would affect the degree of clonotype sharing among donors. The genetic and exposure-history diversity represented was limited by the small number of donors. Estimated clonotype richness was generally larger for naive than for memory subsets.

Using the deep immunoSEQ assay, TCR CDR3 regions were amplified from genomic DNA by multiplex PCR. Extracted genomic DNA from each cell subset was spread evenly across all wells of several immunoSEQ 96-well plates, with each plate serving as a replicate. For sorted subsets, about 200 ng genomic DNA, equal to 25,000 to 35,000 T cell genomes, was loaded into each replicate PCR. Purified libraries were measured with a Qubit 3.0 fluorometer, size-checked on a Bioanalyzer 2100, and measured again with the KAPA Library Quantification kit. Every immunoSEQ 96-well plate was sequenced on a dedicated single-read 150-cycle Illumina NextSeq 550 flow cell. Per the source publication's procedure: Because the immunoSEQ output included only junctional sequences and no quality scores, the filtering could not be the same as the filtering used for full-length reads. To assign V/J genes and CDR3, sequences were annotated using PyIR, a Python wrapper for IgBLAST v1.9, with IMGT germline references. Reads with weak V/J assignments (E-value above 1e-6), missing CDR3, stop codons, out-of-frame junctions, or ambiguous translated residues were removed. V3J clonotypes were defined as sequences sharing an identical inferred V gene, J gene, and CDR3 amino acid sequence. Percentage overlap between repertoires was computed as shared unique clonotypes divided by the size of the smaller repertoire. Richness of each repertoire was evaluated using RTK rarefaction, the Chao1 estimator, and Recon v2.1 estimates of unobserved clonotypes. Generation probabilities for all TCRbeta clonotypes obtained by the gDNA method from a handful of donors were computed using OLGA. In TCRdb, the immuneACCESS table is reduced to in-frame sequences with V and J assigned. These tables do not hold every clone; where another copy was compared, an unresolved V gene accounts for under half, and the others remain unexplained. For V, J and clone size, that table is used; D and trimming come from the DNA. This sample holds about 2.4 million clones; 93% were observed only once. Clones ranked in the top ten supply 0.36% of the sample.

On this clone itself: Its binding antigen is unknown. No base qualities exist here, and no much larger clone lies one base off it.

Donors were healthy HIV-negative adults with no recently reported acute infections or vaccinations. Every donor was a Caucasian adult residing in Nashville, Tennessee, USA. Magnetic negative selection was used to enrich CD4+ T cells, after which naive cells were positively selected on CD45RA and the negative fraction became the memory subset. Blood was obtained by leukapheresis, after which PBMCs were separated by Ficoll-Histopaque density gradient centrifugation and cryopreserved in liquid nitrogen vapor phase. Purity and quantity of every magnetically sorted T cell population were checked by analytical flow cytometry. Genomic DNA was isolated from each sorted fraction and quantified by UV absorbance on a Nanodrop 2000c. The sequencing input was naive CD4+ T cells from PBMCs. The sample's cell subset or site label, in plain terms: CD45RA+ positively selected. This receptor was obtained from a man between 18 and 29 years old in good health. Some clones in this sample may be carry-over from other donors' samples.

The DNA sequence is given as TGTGCCAGCAGCCCCCGTAGTTCCCGTGGTGAAAAACTGTTTTTT. Its protein product is CASSPRSSRGEKLFF. The chain is encoded by TRBV7-8 joined to TRBJ1-4, with an unclear D gene assignment. The CDR3 contains 15 residues, cysteine and phenylalanine counted. Only CDR3 DNA remains: 45 bases, in frame from the first base. CDR1 and CDR2 are read off the germline V gene as SGHVS and FQNEAQ. Deletion took 5 bases off V and 7 bases off J, with a span of 17 bases between the germline ends.